This T cell receptor beta chain was recovered during a study of T-cell reconstitution after alpha-beta-depleted transplantation in children. Unique molecular identifiers were used to barcode this TCRbeta library. MiXCR, run by TCRdb on the PCR reads, gives a single entry per CDR3 protein. This sample has 70,000 to 95,000 distinct CDR3 sequences; 12% occur once, and the top ten carry approximately 14%. CDR1 and CDR2 from the germline V gene are SGHRS and YFSETQ. This CDR3 spans 12 amino acids. Trimming left V 4 bases short and J 4 bases short, with 8 bases between. This clonotype was recorded many times.

The chain links TRBV5-1 to TRBJ2-5, with D tentatively TRBD2 (6 bases). This receptor was obtained from a human donor who donated a stem cell graft to a child with inherited bone marrow failure. The sequences come from PBMCs from the stem cell graft donor, collected from the stem cell graft. CDR3 protein: CASSQGGETQYF. The CDR3 region has the DNA TGCGCCAGCAGCCAGGGAGGAGAGACCCAGTACTTC.